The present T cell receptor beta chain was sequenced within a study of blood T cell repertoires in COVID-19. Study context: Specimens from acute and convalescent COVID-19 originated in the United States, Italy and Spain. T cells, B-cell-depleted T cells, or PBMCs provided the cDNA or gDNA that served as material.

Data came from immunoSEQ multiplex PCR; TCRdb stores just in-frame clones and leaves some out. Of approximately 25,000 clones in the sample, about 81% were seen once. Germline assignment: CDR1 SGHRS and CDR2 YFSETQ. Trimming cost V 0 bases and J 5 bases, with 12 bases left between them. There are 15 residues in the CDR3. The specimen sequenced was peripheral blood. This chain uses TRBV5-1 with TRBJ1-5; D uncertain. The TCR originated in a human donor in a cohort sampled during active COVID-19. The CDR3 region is CASSLAALLDQPQHF. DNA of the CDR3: TGCGCCAGCAGCTTGGCCGCACTCCTGGATCAGCCCCAGCATTTT.